Shown below are 18 T cell receptor beta chains from a single sample sequenced in a study of blood T cell repertoires in COVID-19. Generated by immunoSEQ multiplex PCR, the TCRdb table keeps only in-frame clones and is missing some. The data hold some 290,000 clones, with roughly nine tenths observed a single time. Specimen: peripheral blood. All receptors derive from a woman aged 25 to 45 with COVID-19, enrolled during active disease.

The V call is TRBV7-9, the J call TRBJ1-6; D gene uncertain. Germline V gives CDR1 SEHNR, CDR2 FQNEAQ (reference sequence). The CDR3 runs to 18 residues. V was pared by 8 bases and J by 3 bases, with 23 bases between. The CDR3 DNA reads TGTGCCAGCCAAGACACGGTCCGGGCACGGGGCTATAATTCACCCCTCCACTTT. Translated: CASQDTVRARGYNSPLHF.

J is TRBJ2-5 and V is TRBV21-1; the DNA was not compared with TRBD2, the D call given in the table. TRBV21-1 is marked as a pseudogene. CDR3 length: 18 residues. This CDR3 reads CASSHRIRTRGWQETQYF. CDR3 nucleotide sequence: TGTGCCAGCAGCCATAGAATTCGGACGCGAGGGTGGCAAGAGACCCAGTACTTC.

This chain connects TRBV7-2 to TRBJ2-1; 8 nucleotides line up with TRBD2. Germline CDR1 and CDR2: SGHTA and FQGNSA. The J segment lost 4 bases and the V segment lost 1 base, leaving 9 bases of the junction unmatched. The CDR3 loop spans 17 amino acids. This CDR3 reads CASSLGFSGEEYNEQFF. The DNA for the CDR3 is TGTGCCAGCAGCTTAGGATTTAGCGGGGAAGAATACAATGAGCAGTTCTTC.

The V gene is TRBV12-3 or TRBV12-4, the J gene TRBJ1-2; a possible D gene is TRBD1 (6 bases). The CDR3 sequence is 11 residues long. V was trimmed by 5 bases and J by 5 bases, leaving 6 bases between them. This chain's CDR3 is CASSTGYGYTF. CDR3 bases: TGTGCCAGCAGTACAGGGTATGGCTACACCTTC.

The gene calls are TRBV5-1 and TRBJ2-5; 16 bases line up with TRBD2. With V trimmed by 4 bases and J by 5 bases, 14 bases remained unmatched. This CDR3 is 19 amino acids long. Per germline, CDR1 SGHRS and CDR2 YFSETQ. CDR3 amino acids: CASSAPGLAGGPSGETQYF. The CDR3 nucleotides read TGCGCCAGCAGCGCTCCGGGACTAGCGGGGGGGCCCTCCGGGGAGACCCAGTACTTC.

The V gene is TRBV11-1, the J gene TRBJ1-2, with 9 nucleotides matching TRBD1. This CDR3 contains 15 residues. Looked up from germline, CDR1 is SGHAT and CDR2 is FQDESV (reference sequence). Germline trimming cut 4 bases from V and 8 bases from J; bases unmatched to any gene: 11. CDR3 sequence reads: CASSSGTGSRYGYTF. The CDR3, as DNA: TGTGCCAGCAGCTCCGGGACAGGGTCCCGCTACGGCTACACCTTC.

The chain couples TRBV5-6 to TRBJ2-1, with 9 bases identical to TRBD2. The CDR3 runs to 15 residues. V lost 5 bases, J lost 7 bases, and 10 bases stayed unmatched. Per germline, CDR1 SGHDT and CDR2 YYEEEE. In DNA form, the CDR3 reads TGTGCCAGCAGACAAAGCGGGGGGCCTTATAATGAGCAGTTCTTC. Protein: CASRQSGGPYNEQFF.

Concerning this clone: The junction departs from germline at one end; a sequencing error may be responsible. The gene calls are TRBV10-2 and TRBJ2-1; 7 positions agree with TRBD2. Germline-derived CDR1 and CDR2 are WSHSY and SAAADI. The CDR3 has 12 amino acids. The CDR3 sequence is CASSEAGLGGVF. The CDR3 region has the DNA TGCGCCAGCAGTGAGGCGGGCCTTGGGGGGGTCTTC.

The chain carries TRBV6-2 or TRBV6-3 and TRBJ1-2, with TRBD1 identical over 8 bases. The V gene end was trimmed by 5 bases and the J gene end by 8 bases; junction bases not matched to a gene: 7. The CDR3 is made up of 13 amino acids. Germline CDR1 MNHEY, CDR2 SVGEGT. The CDR3 nucleotides read TGTGCCAGCAGTACTCGGACAGGGAACGGCTACACCTTC. Protein product: CASSTRTGNGYTF.

This clone has only one observation. The chain recombines TRBV7-9 with TRBJ2-1, with 9 bases aligning to TRBD1. Losses at the gene ends were 8 bases for V and 4 bases for J; bases not matched to a gene: 9. The CDR3 totals 15 residues. CDR1 and CDR2 from the germline V gene are SEHNR and FQNEAQ (reference sequence). DNA for the CDR3: TGTGCCAGCGGGGCCCGGGACAGGGCATACAATGAGCAGTTCTTC. This encodes CASGARDRAYNEQFF.

This clone was counted a single time. The chain uses TRBV5-4 and TRBJ2-1; D gene unclear. V lost 1 base to trimming and J lost 5 bases, with 10 bases between them. Looked up from germline, CDR1 is SGHNT and CDR2 is YYREEE (reference sequence). CDR3 size: 14 residues. CDR3 bases: TGTGCCAGCAGCTTGAGGTTTGAGGACAATGAGCAGTTCTTC. Translation: CASSLRFEDNEQFF.

CDR3 bases: TGTGCCAGTTCGACAGGGTTTAATAATAATGAGCAGTTCTTC. It codes for CASSTGFNNNEQFF. The chain joins TRBV19 to TRBJ2-1; 7 bases line up with TRBD1. Germline V gene data show CDR1 as LNHDA and CDR2 as SQIVND (reference sequence). Trimming took 8 bases from V and 7 from J; bases not matched to a gene: 11. The CDR3 spans 14 residues.

V gene TRBV5-1 combines with J gene TRBJ2-7; D perhaps matches TRBD1 (6 bases). V was cut by 3 bases and J by 0 bases, with 10 bases left in between. CDR1 SGHRS and CDR2 YFSETQ come from the germline V gene. CDR3 length: 14 residues. CDR3 protein: CASSWAGDSYEQYF. DNA of the CDR3: TGCGCCAGCAGCTGGGCAGGGGACTCCTACGAGCAGTACTTC.

V is TRBV27 and J is TRBJ2-2; possible D gene TRBD2, 6 bases. The CDR3 consists of 14 residues. The V end was cut by 6 bases, the J end by 5 bases, with 13 bases between. The germline V gene encodes CDR1 MNHEY and CDR2 SMNVEV (reference sequence). CDR3 protein: CASSPGLTTGELFF. The CDR3 region has the DNA TGTGCCAGCAGCCCGGGACTCACGACCGGGGAGCTGTTTTTT.

The chain links TRBV9 to TRBJ2-3; D unclear. The CDR3 is made up of 14 amino acids. Trimming took 0 bases from V and 0 from J, leaving 5 bases between them. CDR1 and CDR2 (germline): SGDLS, YYNGEE. In nucleotides, the CDR3 is TGTGCCAGCAGCGTAGGGGCAAGCACAGATACGCAGTATTTT. Translation gives CASSVGASTDTQYF.

The V gene is TRBV5-1, the J gene TRBJ1-2, with D perhaps TRBD1 (6 bases). V shed 2 bases and J shed 8 bases, with 13 bases lying between them. The germline V gene encodes CDR1 SGHRS and CDR2 YFSETQ. The CDR3 sequence is 13 residues long. The CDR3 DNA sequence: TGCGCCAGCAGCTTAACAGCCCAGGGGGGCTACACCTTC. Its translation is CASSLTAQGGYTF.

The chain combines TRBV19 with TRBJ1-5, with D tentatively TRBD1 (5 bases). Germline CDR1 reads LNHDA; CDR2 reads SQIVND (reference sequence). The CDR3 is 14 amino acids. V lost 4 bases to trimming and J lost 3 bases, with 10 bases between them. CDR3 residues: CASSTRDFNQPQHF. The CDR3 nucleotides read TGTGCCAGTAGTACCCGGGACTTCAATCAGCCCCAGCATTTT.

V gene TRBV7-2 combines with J gene TRBJ2-7; D not resolved. Trimming shortened V by 7 bases and J by 2 bases, and 15 bases separated the two germline ends. Germline V lookup: CDR1 SGHTA, CDR2 FQGNSA. The CDR3 length is 14 residues. CDR3 sequence: CASTSPVGPYEQYF. CDR3 nucleotides: TGTGCCAGCACTAGTCCCGTCGGCCCCTACGAGCAGTACTTC.